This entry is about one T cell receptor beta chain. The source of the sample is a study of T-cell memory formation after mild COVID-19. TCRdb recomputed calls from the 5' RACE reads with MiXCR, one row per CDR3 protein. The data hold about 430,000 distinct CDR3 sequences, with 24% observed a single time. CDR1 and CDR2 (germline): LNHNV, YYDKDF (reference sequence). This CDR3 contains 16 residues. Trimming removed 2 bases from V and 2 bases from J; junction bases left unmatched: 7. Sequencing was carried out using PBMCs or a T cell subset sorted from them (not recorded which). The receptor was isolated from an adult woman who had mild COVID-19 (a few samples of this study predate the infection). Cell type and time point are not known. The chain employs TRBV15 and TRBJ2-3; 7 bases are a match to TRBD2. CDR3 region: CATSRTSGTTTDTQYF. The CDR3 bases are TGTGCCACCAGCAGAACGTCCGGGACTACCACAGATACGCAGTATTTT.